This T cell receptor (beta chain) stems from a study of blood T cell repertoires in COVID-19. Across the study: The United States, Italy and Spain supplied acute and convalescent COVID-19 samples. The cDNA or gDNA used as material had been derived from T cells, B-cell-depleted T cells, or PBMCs.

Per the original data handling: Counts of nucleated cells, estimated from reference gene primer amplification, were obtained. TCRdb's table, derived via immunoSEQ multiplex PCR, lists solely in-frame clones and lacks some. That table furnishes V, J and clone size, whereas the DNA furnished D and trimming. This table holds about 260,000 clones, roughly 85% found once. Trimming left V 4 bases short and J 7 bases short, with 12 bases between. The germline CDR1 and CDR2 sequences are SGHRS and YFSETQ. The CDR3 length is 14 residues. The genes are TRBV5-1 and TRBJ1-6; possibly TRBD1 for D (5 bases). The clonotype was recovered from a man aged 55 to 70 who had recovered from COVID-19. Sequencing input: peripheral blood. The CDR3 loop is CASSESQGNSPLHF. CDR3 coding DNA: TGCGCCAGCAGCGAGTCGCAGGGAAATTCACCCCTCCACTTT.